Given below is one T cell receptor (beta chain) in context. The sample originates from a study of blood T cell repertoires in COVID-19. Study background: Acute and convalescent COVID-19 samples came from the United States, Italy and Spain. Sources were T cells, B-cell-depleted T cells, or PBMCs; the material itself was cDNA or gDNA.

The authors' processing: Reference gene primer amplification yielded estimated nucleated cell counts. Data came from immunoSEQ multiplex PCR; TCRdb stores just in-frame clones and leaves some out. That table is the source of V, J and clone size, and D and trimming were worked out from the DNA. Here the sample spans hundreds of thousands of clones, more than 75% being singletons. With 6 bases clipped from V and 6 bases from J, the junction kept 6 bases outside the gene matches. The length of the CDR3 is 13 residues. Germline V gives CDR1 MDHEN, CDR2 SYDVKM. This TCR came from a woman aged 25 to 39 who had recovered from COVID-19. The chain links TRBV28 to TRBJ1-1; 8 bases agree with TRBD1. Sequencing was carried out using peripheral blood. CDR3 sequence: CASSFGQGPEAFF. CDR3 DNA sequence: TGTGCCAGCAGCTTTGGACAGGGCCCTGAAGCTTTCTTT.